These T cell receptor beta chains were read from a single sample in a study of CD8 T cells in Susac syndrome. Using its own MiXCR run on the immunoSEQ multiplex PCR reads, TCRdb lists one record per CDR3 protein. The repertoire includes roughly 67,000 distinct CDR3 sequences, about 95% of them detected once, and about 0.4% sits in the top ten. The specimen sequenced was CD8+ T cells from PBMCs. The receptors derive from a human donor with multiple sclerosis. CDR3s include the opening cysteine and the closing phenylalanine or tryptophan. The D gene is left open where the match is weak. For some rows the clone size is stated as once, few or many, or as a class when expanded; others skip it.

d_gene	abundance	v_gene	j_gene	CDR3aa	CDR3nt
.	few	TRBV29-1	TRBJ2-7	CSVGAASSYEQYF	TGCAGCGTTGGGGCCGCCAGCTCCTACGAGCAGTACTTC
.	.	TRBV7-6	TRBJ1-1	CASSEGGAEAFF	TGTGCCAGCAGCGAAGGAGGGGCTGAAGCTTTCTTT
.	.	TRBV12-3/TRBV12-4	TRBJ2-7	CASSLGTFYEQYF	TGTGCCAGCAGTTTAGGTACCTTCTACGAGCAGTACTTC
.	once	TRBV9	TRBJ2-7	CASSVGGQRGASGQYF	TGTGCCAGCAGCGTAGGCGGACAGAGGGGGGCTTCTGGGCAGTACTTC
TRBD1	once	TRBV29-1	TRBJ2-1	CSVDPGTVYNEQFF	TGCAGCGTCGACCCCGGGACAGTCTACAATGAGCAGTTCTTC
.	.	TRBV7-9	TRBJ2-7	CASSFGLFEQYF	TGTGCCAGCAGCTTTGGACTTTTCGAGCAGTACTTC
TRBD2	.	TRBV5-6	TRBJ2-7	CASSNSGGARSYEQYF	TGTGCCAGCAGCAATTCCGGGGGGGCGAGATCCTACGAGCAGTACTTC
.	.	TRBV16	TRBJ2-4	CASSQETLAKNIQYF	TGTGCCAGCAGCCAAGAGACTCTAGCCAAAAACATTCAGTACTTC
TRBD1	.	TRBV27	TRBJ1-2	CASSLFQGAYGYTF	TGTGCCAGCAGTTTATTTCAGGGGGCTTATGGCTACACCTTC
.	.	TRBV6-2/TRBV6-3	TRBJ1-1	CASSWFSPNTEAFF	TGTGCCAGCAGTTGGTTTTCGCCGAACACTGAAGCTTTCTTT
.	.	TRBV29-1	TRBJ2-3	CSVEEGGRDTQYF	TGCAGCGTTGAGGAGGGGGGGAGGGATACGCAGTATTTT
TRBD2	.	TRBV6-2/TRBV6-3	TRBJ2-1	CARGGTSGSRVEQFF	TGTGCCAGGGGGGGAACTAGCGGGAGTCGGGTTGAGCAGTTCTTC
.	once	TRBV5-6	TRBJ1-5	CASSLGPRIVYSNQPQHF	TGTGCCAGCAGCTTGGGACCCCGGATCGTCTATAGCAATCAGCCCCAGCATTTT
.	.	TRBV6-5	TRBJ2-7	CASSSVWDSRGSYEQYF	TGTGCCAGCAGTTCCGTCTGGGACTCCAGAGGATCCTACGAGCAGTACTTC
TRBD2	.	TRBV3-1	TRBJ2-7	CASSPTSGGPRQYF	TGTGCCAGCAGCCCGACTAGCGGGGGACCTCGGCAGTACTTC
.	.	TRBV29-1	TRBJ1-2	CSVKSQGNYGYTF	TGCAGCGTTAAATCCCAGGGAAACTATGGCTACACCTTC
.	.	TRBV7-2	TRBJ2-4	CASSPGIGGKNIQYF	TGTGCCAGCAGCCCGGGGATAGGGGGCAAAAACATTCAGTACTTC
.	once	TRBV13	TRBJ1-2	CASSLPGVGYGYTF	TGTGCCAGCAGCTTACCCGGGGTAGGGTATGGCTACACCTTC
.	.	TRBV6-5	TRBJ2-3	CAAGLGSSSGTQYF	TGTGCCGCCGGGCTGGGATCCTCGAGCGGTACGCAGTATTTT
TRBD1	.	TRBV12-3/TRBV12-4	TRBJ1-2	CASTGGDSFNYGYTF	TGTGCCAGCACCGGCGGGGACAGCTTTAACTATGGCTACACCTTC
.	.	TRBV9	TRBJ1-5	CASSVAENPQGPQHF	TGTGCCAGCAGCGTAGCTGAGAATCCGCAGGGGCCCCAGCATTTT
.	.	TRBV3-1	TRBJ1-5	CASSQVGNQPQHF	TGTGCCAGCAGCCAAGTTGGTAATCAGCCCCAGCATTTT
TRBD1	.	TRBV2	TRBJ2-1	CASSPGQGYNEQFF	TGTGCCAGCAGCCCGGGACAGGGTTACAATGAGCAGTTCTTC